This TCR beta chain was captured by sequencing in a study of technical replicates of blood from a few donors. The CDR3 sequence is 14 residues long. CDR1 is SGHDT and CDR2 is YYEEEE in the germline V gene. V shed 0 bases, J shed 8 bases, and the junction held 4 bases outside the gene matches. Profiled with immunoSEQ multiplex PCR; TCRdb holds only in-frame clones, not every one. The table includes around 63,000 clones, 95% to 98% detected once. This rearrangement joins TRBV5-6 to TRBJ1-4, with 7 nucleotides matching TRBD1. This receptor was identified in a human donor in good health. The sequenced sample was T cells isolated from PBMCs. CDR3 in amino acids: CASSLGDREEKLFF. DNA for the CDR3: TGTGCCAGCAGCTTGGGGGACAGAGAGGAAAAACTGTTTTTT.